The 13 T cell receptor beta chains presented below share a single source sample, sequenced in a study of T cells in Graves' hyperthyroidism and ophthalmopathy. Amplification yielded TCR beta CDR3 regions, with RNA transcripts as the source. Researchers ran a first-round RT-PCR on the TCR CDR3 using the HTBI primer set. TCRdb reanalysed the multiplex PCR reads using MiXCR and keeps one entry per CDR3 protein. The table records about 92,000 distinct CDR3 sequences, about 51% of them present only once. The source material was blood. The receptors here all came from a woman between 40 and 55 years old with Graves' hyperthyroidism.

This clonotype was seen only a few times. The chain couples TRBV15 to TRBJ1-2; the D gene is possibly TRBD1 (6 bases). Trimming pared 5 bases from V and 4 bases from J, leaving 14 bases between. The CDR3 runs to 14 residues. Germline lookup yields CDR1 LNHNV and CDR2 YYDKDF (reference sequence). CDR3 region: CATSVNQGSYGYTF. CDR3 nucleotide sequence: TGTGCCACCAGCGTCAACCAGGGGAGCTATGGCTACACCTTC.

At least ten counts were recorded for this clonotype. This chain uses TRBV7-2 with TRBJ2-5; D is undetermined. Trimming left V 5 bases short and J 7 bases short, with 14 bases between. Germline V gene lookup returns CDR1 SGHTA and CDR2 FQGNSA. CDR3 length equals 13 residues. This CDR3 reads CASSPAAVGTQYF. The CDR3 region has the DNA TGTGCCAGCAGCCCCGCCGCGGTGGGGACCCAGTACTTC.

At least ten counts were recorded for this clonotype. Germline is not matched at one junction end, which may reflect a read error. The chain employs TRBV7-3 and TRBJ2-5, with 9 bases aligning to TRBD1. The V gene's germline CDR1 is SGHTA and CDR2 FQGTGA. The CDR3 runs 14 residues. This CDR3 is CASSLTGGAETQYF. CDR3 DNA: TGTGCCAGCAGTTTAACAGGGGGCGCGGAGACCCAGTACTTC.

This clonotype has just a few counts. CDR3 sequence: CAIQTGGTQYF. In DNA form, the CDR3 reads TGTGCCATTCAAACAGGGGGGACCCAGTACTTC. This chain connects TRBV10-3 to TRBJ2-5; 8 nucleotides match TRBD1. Germline trimming cut 9 bases from V and 7 bases from J; bases unmatched to any gene: 4. The CDR3 totals 11 residues. Germline-derived CDR1 and CDR2 are ENHRY and SYGVKD.

This clonotype has at least ten counts. V gene TRBV7-2 combines with J gene TRBJ2-7; D ambiguous. The CDR3 sequence is 12 residues long. Germline CDR1 is SGHTA and CDR2 is FQGNSA. V lost 1 base and J 5 bases, leaving 6 bases between the germline ends. As DNA, the CDR3 is TGTGCCAGCAGCTTAGATCAGAACGAGCAGTACTTC. Its protein product is CASSLDQNEQYF.

This clonotype showed up many times. The CDR3 DNA is TGCGCCAGCAGCGGACTAGCGGACGCCACAGATACGCAGTATTTT. The encoded protein is CASSGLADATDTQYF. The chain joins TRBV5-1 to TRBJ2-3; 10 bases fit TRBD2. The CDR3 covers 15 residues. After removal of 4 bases from V and 2 bases from J, the junction contained 4 bases not matched to a gene. Germline-derived CDR1 and CDR2 are SGHRS and YFSETQ.

The chain recombines TRBV28 with TRBJ1-1, with D possibly matching TRBD1 (5 bases). Germline CDR1 and CDR2: MDHEN and SYDVKM. The V end was cut by 2 bases, the J end by 4 bases, with 14 bases between. The CDR3 extends over 15 amino acids. Here the CDR3 reads CASSLGGAKPTEAFF. The CDR3 coding sequence is TGTGCCAGCAGTTTAGGCGGGGCGAAGCCCACTGAAGCTTTCTTT.

For this clonotype: This could be a read error, since a much larger clone is one nucleotide away. The chain couples TRBV20-1 to TRBJ1-2; D is uncertain. Trimming left V 4 bases short and J 1 base short, with 19 bases between. In germline, CDR1 is DFQATT, CDR2 SNEGSKA (reference sequence). This CDR3 is 16 amino acids long. The CDR3, as DNA: TGCAGTGCTATAGGCAGCGCAAGAAGCCTTAACTATGGCTACACCTTC. Amino acid sequence: CSAIGSARSLNYGYTF.

This clonotype was seen at least ten times. The genes are TRBV5-1 and TRBJ1-1; 7 bases match TRBD1. Losses at the gene ends were 7 bases for V and 6 bases for J; bases not matched to a gene: 12. Germline V CDR1 and CDR2: SGHRS, YFSETQ. The CDR3 extends over 14 amino acids. The CDR3 loop reads CASQEGALSAEAFF. The CDR3 DNA is TGCGCCAGCCAGGAGGGGGCTCTCAGCGCTGAAGCTTTCTTT. The full variable domain, in which reference TRBV5-1 and TRBJ1-1 provide the parts outside the CDR3, is KAGVTQTPRYLIKTRGQQVTLSCSPISGHRSVSWYQQTPGQGLQFLFEYFSETQRNKGNFPGRFSGRQFSNSRSEMNVSTLELGDSALYLCASQEGALSAEAFFGQGTRLTVV.

The V call is TRBV7-9, the J call TRBJ2-7; maybe TRBD2 (5 bases). CDR3 size: 13 residues. From germline, CDR1 is SEHNR and CDR2 FQNEAQ (reference sequence). V was cut by 5 bases and J by 1 base, with 9 bases left in between. CDR3 coding DNA: TGTGCCAGCAGCCGGACTCAGTCCTACGAGCAGTACTTC. It codes for CASSRTQSYEQYF.

The gene calls are TRBV29-1 and TRBJ2-5; 7 positions match TRBD1. The CDR3 totals 13 residues. Germline assignment: CDR1 SQVTM and CDR2 ANQGSEA. Trimming cost V 7 bases and J 1 base; bases outside gene matches: 6. CDR3 sequence (DNA): TGCAGCGCCGAAGGGGACAGCCAAGAGACCCAGTACTTC. This encodes CSAEGDSQETQYF.

Ten or more counts support this clonotype. The chain is built from TRBV20-1 and TRBJ2-7; D is possibly TRBD1 (5 bases). CDR3 length equals 19 residues. Germline V CDR1 and CDR2: DFQATT, SNEGSKA (reference sequence). V was clipped by 0 bases and J by 0 bases, with 24 bases between them. The CDR3, as DNA: TGCAGTGCTAGAGATATCCCCTCGCTGGGGCTGAATCCCTCCTACGAGCAGTACTTC. Protein sequence: CSARDIPSLGLNPSYEQYF.

V and J are TRBV20-1 and TRBJ1-5; the match to TRBD1 covers 7 bases. V dropped 6 bases and J dropped 3; count of bases not matched to a gene: 5. This CDR3 spans 13 amino acids. The germline V gene has CDR1 DFQATT and CDR2 SNEGSKA (reference sequence). The CDR3: CSATGTANQPQHF. Written as DNA, the CDR3 is TGCAGTGCAACCGGGACAGCCAATCAGCCCCAGCATTTT.